The sequence of this T cell receptor (beta chain) was determined in a study of blood T cell repertoires in COVID-19. About the research overall: Samples came from the United States, Italy and Spain, spanning acute and convalescent COVID-19. PBMCs, B-cell-depleted T cells, or T cells were the source of the cDNA or gDNA that made up the material.

TCRdb's table, derived via immunoSEQ multiplex PCR, lists solely in-frame clones and lacks some. This repertoire shows under 300,000 clones, roughly 81% found once; its top ten account for 4%. The CDR3 runs 19 residues. The chain carries TRBV21-1 and TRBJ1-6. TRBV21-1 is given as a pseudogene. Sequencing was carried out using peripheral blood. The receptor's source is a man in his forties or fifties with acute or convalescent COVID-19. CDR3 loop: CASSKEEGGRGPQGSPLHF. DNA of the CDR3: TGTGCCAGCAGCAAAGAGGAGGGGGGGAGGGGCCCCCAGGGTTCACCCCTCCACTTT.